The 17 T cell receptor beta chains below were found in one sample sequenced in a study of post-analysis software for immune sequencing data. TCR beta libraries were prepared from cDNA with unique molecular identifiers. TCRdb used MiXCR to reprocess the PCR reads, holding one entry per CDR3 protein. This table has 180,000 or so distinct CDR3 sequences, 29% appearing once. These receptors' antigens are unknown. Overall study findings and caveats: TRBV5-6, TRBV5-1 and TRBV20-1 were among four or five TRBV segments more frequent in patients than controls.

Sequenced material: blood. Receptors were obtained from a girl aged 2-17 years with multiple sclerosis.

This clonotype was detected many times. V usage is TRBV28 and J usage is TRBJ1-2; TRBD1 matches at 10 bases. Germline values: CDR1 MDHEN, CDR2 SYDVKM. This CDR3 has 15 residues. Trimming cost V 4 bases and J 2 bases; bases outside gene matches: 4. CDR3 region: CASSSTGGKNYGYTF. The CDR3 DNA is TGTGCCAGCAGTTCGACAGGGGGCAAGAACTATGGCTACACCTTC.

This clonotype was seen at least ten times. V gene TRBV29-1 combines with J gene TRBJ2-3; tentatively, D is TRBD1 (5 bases). The CDR3 totals 13 residues. V shed 4 bases and J shed 6 bases, with 14 bases lying between them. Looked up from germline, CDR1 is SQVTM and CDR2 is ANQGSEA. The chain's CDR3 is CSVVGRAWDTQYF. In nucleotides, the CDR3 is TGCAGCGTTGTTGGCAGGGCATGGGATACGCAGTATTTT.

Of note for this clonotype: A much larger clone is a single base away; this may be a read error. CDR3 sequence: CSAARRTNEKLFF. The DNA for the CDR3 is TGCAGCGCTGCAAGACGGACCAATGAAAAACTGTTTTTT. The genes are TRBV29-1 and TRBJ1-4; no reliable D call. Trimming left V 7 bases short and J 5 bases short, with 14 bases between. The CDR3 spans 13 residues. Germline values: CDR1 SQVTM, CDR2 ANQGSEA.

As regards this clonotype: No conserved phenylalanine or tryptophan ends this CDR3, so it is likely a read error. The rearrangement uses TRBV6-1 and TRBJ1-5; D not resolved. Germline V gives CDR1 MNHNS, CDR2 SASEGT. V was shortened by 6 bases and J by 4 bases, with 7 bases between the two germline ends. The CDR3 has 12 residues. The CDR3 is CASRPPNQPQHV. The CDR3 coding sequence is TGTGCCAGCAGACCCCCTAATCAGCCCCAGCATGTT.

The sample holds many counts of this clonotype. V usage is TRBV20-1 and J usage is TRBJ2-7; TRBD2 matches 12 bases. Germline CDR1 is DFQATT and CDR2 is SNEGSKA (reference sequence). After removal of 6 bases from V and 0 bases from J, the junction contained 6 bases not matched to a gene. CDR3 length: 15 residues. The CDR3 DNA reads TGCAGTGCAGCCTCTAGCGGGGGGGTCTCCTACGAGCAGTACTTC. Protein product: CSAASSGGVSYEQYF.

This sequence joins TRBV12-3 or TRBV12-4 and TRBJ2-3, with D hard to call. Trimming pared 1 base from V and 1 base from J, leaving 6 bases between. This CDR3 is built from 14 residues. This chain's CDR3 is CASSLGARTDTQYF. In DNA form, the CDR3 reads TGTGCCAGCAGTTTAGGAGCGCGCACAGATACGCAGTATTTT.

This clonotype was counted at least ten times. The J gene is TRBJ2-6, the V gene TRBV29-1; D is uncertain. Germline V gene sequence: CDR1 SQVTM, CDR2 ANQGSEA. CDR3 length: 13 amino acids. The V and J ends lost 5 bases and 3 bases respectively, with 8 bases between them. CDR3 nucleotides: TGCAGCGTTTTTATTTTTGGGGCCAACGTCCTGACTTTC. Its protein is CSVFIFGANVLTF.

V and J are TRBV12-3 or TRBV12-4 and TRBJ2-7, with a possible D match to TRBD1 (5 bases). The length of the CDR3 is 16 residues. Trimming cost V 4 bases and J 7 bases, with 23 bases left between them. CDR3 amino acids: CASSSRAYPTYNEQYF. The CDR3 DNA reads as TGTGCCAGCAGTTCCAGGGCGTATCCTACCTACAATGAGCAGTACTTC.

V usage is TRBV28 and J usage is TRBJ2-2, with D maybe TRBD2 (6 bases). The CDR3 totals 15 residues. V lost 6 bases to trimming and J lost 2 bases, with 13 bases between them. Germline assignment: CDR1 MDHEN and CDR2 SYDVKM. CDR3 residues: CASRPGTFNTGELFF. The CDR3 DNA is TGTGCCAGCAGACCCGGGACTTTCAACACCGGGGAGCTGTTTTTT. Together with reference TRBV28 and TRBJ2-2, the CDR3 gives the full variable domain: DVKVTQSSRYLVKRTGEKVFLECVQDMDHENMFWYRQDPGLGLRLIYFSYDVKMKEKGDIPEGYSVSREKKERFSLILESASTNQTSMYLCASRPGTFNTGELFFGEGSRLTVL.

J is TRBJ1-1 and V is TRBV5-1, with D tentatively TRBD1 (5 bases). Germline CDR1 is SGHRS and CDR2 is YFSETQ. CDR3 size: 17 residues. Trimming took off 1 base at V and 1 base at J, with 17 bases between the two ends. DNA of the CDR3: TGCGCCAGCAGCTTGATTGGGGGTTCGGGTCGGAACACTGAAGCTTTCTTT. Protein product: CASSLIGGSGRNTEAFF.

The chain recombines TRBV7-2 with TRBJ2-7; D is ambiguous. The CDR3 has 14 amino acids. Per the germline V gene, CDR1 is SGHTA and CDR2 is FQGNSA. V shed 0 bases and J shed 6 bases, with 12 bases lying between them. CDR3 DNA: TGTGCCAGCAGCTTAGCGTCCAGAGCTACCGAGCAGTACTTC. Protein product: CASSLASRATEQYF.

This chain joins TRBV7-6 and TRBJ2-3; 14 bases line up with TRBD2. The germline V gene encodes CDR1 SGHVS and CDR2 FNYEAQ. The CDR3 is made up of 15 amino acids. After removal of 5 bases from V and 4 bases from J, the junction contained 2 bases not matched to a gene. CDR3 coding DNA: TGTGCCAGCAGCGGGACTAGCGGGGGAGCAGATACGCAGTATTTT. Translated: CASSGTSGGADTQYF.

The sample holds many counts of this clonotype. V usage is TRBV7-2 and J usage is TRBJ1-2, with a possible D match to TRBD1 (5 bases). This CDR3 is 14 amino acids long. V shed 4 bases and J shed 4 bases, with 13 bases lying between them. Germline lookup yields CDR1 SGHTA and CDR2 FQGNSA. In DNA, the CDR3 is TGTGCCAGCAGCTCTCTCCAGGGATTCTATGGCTACACCTTC. This sequence encodes CASSSLQGFYGYTF.

The chain recombines TRBV5-1 with TRBJ1-1; maybe TRBD1 (5 bases). The germline gives CDR1 SGHRS, CDR2 YFSETQ. CDR3 size: 15 residues. Trimming pared 2 bases from V and 0 bases from J, leaving 11 bases between. CDR3 in amino acids: CASSFSAGMNTEAFF. DNA of the CDR3: TGCGCCAGCAGCTTTAGCGCAGGGATGAACACTGAAGCTTTCTTT.

Turning to this clonotype: This may arise from a read error, as a much more abundant clone is one base away. The chain recombines TRBV29-1 with TRBJ1-1; D not resolved. The CDR3 is 15 amino acids. Germline V lookup: CDR1 SQVTM, CDR2 ANQGSEA. CDR3 coding DNA: TGCAGCGTATCGTTCCTAAAGACCCGGAACACTAAAGCTTTCTTT. This codes for CSVSFLKTRNTKAFF.

V and J are TRBV20-1 and TRBJ1-5, with TRBD1 as a possible D gene (6 bases). V was clipped by 0 bases and J by 3 bases, with 12 bases between them. Germline V CDR1 and CDR2: DFQATT, SNEGSKA (reference sequence). There are 15 residues in the CDR3. The CDR3 loop reads CSAREGGHLNQPQHF. CDR3 nucleotides: TGCAGTGCTAGAGAGGGGGGCCACCTCAATCAGCCCCAGCATTTT.

Of note for this clonotype: At one boundary the junction diverges from the germline segment, which might be a read error. The rearrangement links TRBV27 to TRBJ1-2; D may be TRBD1 (5 bases). Per germline, CDR1 MNHEY and CDR2 SMNVEV (reference sequence). The CDR3 runs 15 residues. The CDR3 nucleotides read TGTACCAGCAGCCCCAGGGCAATTACTAACTATGGCTACACCTTC. This sequence encodes CTSSPRAITNYGYTF.